This TCR beta chain was captured in a study of blood T cell repertoires in COVID-19. Profiling relied on immunoSEQ multiplex PCR, and the TCRdb table lists in-frame clones only, not all of them. Altogether fewer than 250,000 clones are present, around nine tenths being singletons, with the ten largest covering more than 3%. The J segment lost 4 bases and the V segment lost 7 bases, leaving 8 bases of the junction unmatched. The length of the CDR3 is 16 residues. Germline CDR1 MNHEY, CDR2 SMNVEV (reference sequence). The rearrangement uses TRBV27 and TRBJ2-7; TRBD2 matches at 15 bases. Material for sequencing was PBMCs or T cells enriched from blood (not recorded which). The clonotype originates from a woman aged 25 to 39 who had been exposed to COVID-19. The CDR3 bases are TGTGCCAGCATTCGAACCGGGACTAGCGGGAGGTACGAGCAGTACTTC. It encodes CASIRTGTSGRYEQYF.